Listed below are T cell receptor beta chains from one sample, sequenced in a study of cytomegalovirus exposure and HLA in healthy donors. Sequenced by immunoSEQ multiplex PCR; TCRdb stores in-frame clones only, minus some. The top ten hold 4.1% of the sample, which has approximately 170,000 clones, about four fifths seen once. Sample: PBMCs. The receptor set was obtained from a middle-aged man in good health and CMV-seropositive. The CDR3 runs from the conserved cysteine through the conserved F or W. D genes are given only for firm matches. Some rows have no size entry. The others give once, few or many, or a class for an expanded clone.

v_call,d_call,j_call,clone_size,cdr3_nt,cdr3_aa
TRBV7-3,TRBD1,TRBJ2-7,.,TGTGCCAGCAGCTTAACTTCCGGGACAGGGATCAACGAGCAGTACTTC,CASSLTSGTGINEQYF
TRBV15,.,TRBJ1-3,.,TGTGCCACCGGGGCGGGACCTGGAAACACCATATATTTT,CATGAGPGNTIYF
TRBV21-1,.,TRBJ1-2,.,TGTGCCAGCAGCACTTACAGGGGGCGGCCCCTTTACCTTAACTATGGCTACACCTTC,CASSTYRGRPLYLNYGYTF
TRBV6-5,TRBD2,TRBJ2-7,.,TGTGCCAGCAGTTTGCTCGGAGCGGGAGGAGGGGAGCAGTACTTC,CASSLLGAGGGEQYF
TRBV11-1,.,TRBJ2-3,.,TGTGCCAGCAGCCAGGACAGAGATACGCAGTATTTT,CASSQDRDTQYF
TRBV4-1,TRBD1,TRBJ2-3,.,TGCGCCAGCAGCCAACCTACGAGGGGGCGGACAGATACGCAGTATTTT,CASSQPTRGRTDTQYF
TRBV30,.,TRBJ1-3,.,TGTGCCTGGGACAGCGACTCTGGAAACACCATATATTTT,CAWDSDSGNTIYF
TRBV11-2,TRBD2,TRBJ2-1,.,TGTGCCAGCAGCTTACGAAGCCTAGCGGGAGACAATGAGCAGTTCTTC,CASSLRSLAGDNEQFF
TRBV29-1,.,TRBJ1-2,.,TGCAGCGTTGAAAGCGGCCGGAGGGAAGGCTACACCTTC,CSVESGRREGYTF
TRBV18,.,TRBJ2-1,.,TGTGCCAGCTCACTCAGGGTTTGGAATGAGCAGTTCTTC,CASSLRVWNEQFF
TRBV29-1,TRBD1,TRBJ2-7,.,TGCAGCGCAACCACAGGGGGCGTAAACGAGCAGTACTTC,CSATTGGVNEQYF
TRBV9,.,TRBJ1-1,.,TGTGCCAGCAGCGTTCAGGGTGAGTACACTGAAGCTTTCTTT,CASSVQGEYTEAFF
TRBV4-1,.,TRBJ2-3,.,TGCGCCAGCAGTCCAAGTACACCGACAGATACGCAGTATTTT,CASSPSTPTDTQYF
TRBV19,TRBD1,TRBJ2-7,.,TGTGCCAGTAGTCCAGGGACAGGGGGCCACCCCTACGAGCAGTACTTC,CASSPGTGGHPYEQYF
TRBV7-9,.,TRBJ1-5,few,TGTGCCAGCAGCATAGGACAGAATCAGCCCCAGCATTTT,CASSIGQNQPQHF
TRBV4-2,TRBD1,TRBJ1-1,.,TGTGCCAGCAGCCAGTCGACAGGGCAAACTGAAGCTTTCTTT,CASSQSTGQTEAFF
TRBV5-5,.,TRBJ2-7,.,TGTGCCAGCAGCTTGGGGGGGCAGGGTTTCGAGCAGTACTTC,CASSLGGQGFEQYF
TRBV4-1,TRBD2,TRBJ2-1,.,TGCGCCAGCAGCCAAGATCCCCAGCGGGGGGGCAATGAGCAGTTCTTC,CASSQDPQRGGNEQFF
TRBV6-1,TRBD2,TRBJ2-5,.,TGTGCCAGCAGAGGTCCAGCGGGGGTGCAAGAGACCCAGTACTTC,CASRGPAGVQETQYF
TRBV19,TRBD1,TRBJ1-5,.,TGTGCCAGTAGTATATCTAGAGGGGGCCACAATCAGCCCCAGCATTTT,CASSISRGGHNQPQHF
TRBV19,.,TRBJ2-7,few,TGTGCCAGTAGTATAGACAGGACAGCACATCCCTACGAGCAGTACTTC,CASSIDRTAHPYEQYF
TRBV11-2,.,TRBJ1-1,.,TGTGCCAGCAGCTTAGATCAATCCGGGGGAGCTTTCTTT,CASSLDQSGGAFF
TRBV7-7,.,TRBJ2-1,.,TGTGCCAGCAGCTTAATGCCAGGGATTAACAATGAGCAGTTCTTC,CASSLMPGINNEQFF
TRBV6-1,.,TRBJ1-5,.,TGTGCCAGCAGTGATTCCACTCGGCAGCCCCAGCATTTT,CASSDSTRQPQHF
TRBV30,.,TRBJ1-2,.,TGTGCCTGGAGCGTGAACTATGGCTACACCTTC,CAWSVNYGYTF
TRBV4-2,TRBD2,TRBJ2-1,.,TGTGCCAGCAGCCTACAAGGAGGGACTACCAATGAGCAGTTCTTC,CASSLQGGTTNEQFF
TRBV30,.,TRBJ1-3,few,TGTGCCTGGAGTTCCTCGGGAAACACCATATATTTT,CAWSSSGNTIYF
TRBV11-2,TRBD2,TRBJ2-1,few,TGTGCCAGCAGCTTAGTCCCCCTAGCGGGAGCCAATGAGCAGTTCTTC,CASSLVPLAGANEQFF
TRBV11-2,TRBD1,TRBJ1-1,.,TGTGCCAGCAGCTGGGACAGGGGAACGGCTGAAGCTTTCTTT,CASSWDRGTAEAFF
TRBV27,TRBD2,TRBJ2-2,.,TGTGCCAGCAGTTTATTGGCCCCTAGCGGGGGGGAGGGCACCGGGGAGCTGTTTTTT,CASSLLAPSGGEGTGELFF
TRBV6-6,TRBD1,TRBJ1-2,.,TGTGCCAGCAGTTTACCGGGACAGGGAACGTATGGCTACACCTTC,CASSLPGQGTYGYTF
TRBV4-1,TRBD2,TRBJ2-1,few,TGCGCCAGCAGCCAAGAGGTCCGTGCGGGAGGGCGGTTCTTC,CASSQEVRAGGRFF
TRBV19,.,TRBJ2-2,once,TGTGCCAGTACGTCGGTAATCGGGGAGCTGTTTTTT,CASTSVIGELFF
TRBV5-1,TRBD2,TRBJ2-1,.,TGCGCCAGCAGCTTGGGGGGCGGGAGTATCTCCTACAATGAGCAGTTCTTC,CASSLGGGSISYNEQFF
TRBV5-6,.,TRBJ1-3,once,TGTGCCAGCAGCTTGGTGTCTGGGAGCTCTGGAAACACCATATATTTT,CASSLVSGSSGNTIYF